Shown below are 25 T cell receptor beta chains from a single sample sequenced in a study of long-term antiretroviral therapy in people with HIV. The assay, immunoSEQ v3.0, was run at survey level. The assay was immunoSEQ multiplex PCR, and TCRdb's table has in-frame clones only and misses some. The data show around 30,000 clones, about 85% seen once. Sequencing was performed on unsorted PBMCs, taken 3 years after starting antiretroviral therapy. The receptors derive from a man aged 35 to 55 with HIV.

For the CDR3, the DNA is TGTGCCTGCCCCAGGGGCAGATCAGGTGCTAACTATGGCTACACCTTC. Protein product: CACPRGRSGANYGYTF. The V and J genes are TRBV30 and TRBJ1-2; maybe TRBD1 (6 bases). The germline V and J ends were trimmed by 6 bases and 0 bases, with 20 bases remaining between them. CDR1 and CDR2 from the germline V gene are GTSNPN and SVGIG (reference sequence). The CDR3 has 16 amino acids.

This rearrangement joins TRBV5-1 to TRBJ1-3; tentative D call: TRBD1 (5 bases). Germline CDR1 and CDR2: SGHRS and YFSETQ. The CDR3 sequence is 14 residues long. V was clipped by 1 base and J by 4 bases, with 9 bases between them. CDR3 region: CASSLIGAGNTIYF. For the CDR3, the DNA is TGCGCCAGCAGCTTGATAGGGGCCGGAAACACCATATATTTT.

The chain employs TRBV6-6 and TRBJ1-5, with a weak D call TRBD1 (6 bases). The V gene lost 4 bases and the J gene lost 4 bases, with 11 bases spanning the gap. Germline values: CDR1 MNHNY, CDR2 SVGAGI (reference sequence). This CDR3 contains 14 residues. The CDR3 nucleotides read TGTGCCAGCAGTTCCAGGGGCTCGAATCAGCCCCAGCATTTT. This gives the protein CASSSRGSNQPQHF.

J is TRBJ2-3 and V is TRBV4-1; D perhaps matches TRBD2 (5 bases). The germline V gene has CDR1 MGHRA and CDR2 YSYEKL. CDR3 length: 12 amino acids. V was clipped by 0 bases and J by 8 bases, with 6 bases between them. CDR3 nucleotides: TGCGCCAGCAGCCAAGAACTAGGTACGCAGTATTTT. Translation gives CASSQELGTQYF.

The chain combines TRBV20-1 with TRBJ2-3; 10 bases line up with TRBD2. V trimming: 3 bases; J trimming: 11 bases; junction bases outside the gene matches: 2. Germline-derived CDR1 and CDR2 are DFQATT and SNEGSKA (reference sequence). This CDR3 spans 11 amino acids. The CDR3 nucleotides read TGCAGTGCTAGCGCTAGCGGGGGGCAGTATTTT. The encoded protein is CSASASGGQYF.

This clone appeared once. J is TRBJ2-3 and V is TRBV4-2, with TRBD2 matching over 11 bases. The CDR3 contains 16 residues. Germline trimming cut 7 bases from V and 4 bases from J; bases unmatched to any gene: 10. Germline CDR1 and CDR2: LGHNA and YNFKEQ. The CDR3 DNA reads as TGTGCCAGCACCCCCGTAGCGGGAGGGCCAGCAGATACGCAGTATTTT. It translates to CASTPVAGGPADTQYF.

J is TRBJ2-7 and V is TRBV6-1, with D uncertain. Germline V gene data show CDR1 as MNHNS and CDR2 as SASEGT. V lost 2 bases to trimming and J lost 0 bases, with 11 bases between them. The CDR3 loop spans 15 amino acids. This chain's CDR3 is CASSEKHKSSYEQYF. The CDR3 region has the DNA TGTGCCAGCAGTGAAAAACACAAGAGCTCCTACGAGCAGTACTTC.

V and J are TRBV13 and TRBJ1-6; a possible D gene is TRBD1 (5 bases). Germline assignment: CDR1 PRHDT and CDR2 FYEKMQ (reference sequence). The CDR3 consists of 14 residues. Trimming shortened V by 4 bases and J by 13 bases, and 17 bases separated the two germline ends. In nucleotides, the CDR3 is TGTGCCAGCAGCTCCAAGACAGTCCCCGGGCCCCTCCACTTT. Amino acids: CASSSKTVPGPLHF.

This clone was picked up a small number of times. The identical CDR3 is also encoded by other nucleotide sequences in the sample. The rearrangement links TRBV7-9 to TRBJ2-2, with D unresolved. Trimming cost V 5 bases and J 2 bases, with 6 bases left between them. Germline CDR1 reads SEHNR; CDR2 reads FQNEAQ (reference sequence). The CDR3 runs 13 residues. The CDR3 nucleotides read TGTGCCAGCAGCCCCCAAAACACCGGGGAGCTGTTTTTT. This sequence encodes CASSPQNTGELFF. Combining the CDR3 with reference TRBV7-9 and TRBJ2-2 gives the whole variable domain DTGVSQNPRHKITKRGQNVTFRCDPISEHNRLYWYRQTLGQGPEFLTYFQNEAQLEKSRLLSDRFSAERPKGSFSTLEIQRTEQGDSAMYLCASSPQNTGELFFGEGSRLTVL.

The chain combines TRBV28 with TRBJ2-2; D is perhaps TRBD2 (5 bases). The CDR3 runs 16 residues. The germline gives CDR1 MDHEN, CDR2 SYDVKM. The germline V and J ends were trimmed by 6 bases and 6 bases, with 20 bases remaining between them. The CDR3 here is CASRASGIPNAGELFF. CDR3 sequence (DNA): TGTGCCAGCAGGGCCTCCGGGATACCAAACGCCGGGGAGCTGTTTTTT. The full variable domain, with the rest looked up from reference TRBV28 and TRBJ2-2, is DVKVTQSSRYLVKRTGEKVFLECVQDMDHENMFWYRQDPGLGLRLIYFSYDVKMKEKGDIPEGYSVSREKKERFSLILESASTNQTSMYLCASRASGIPNAGELFFGEGSRLTVL.

The chain is built from TRBV7-8 and TRBJ2-1; D is ambiguous. Per the germline V gene, CDR1 is SGHVS and CDR2 is FQNEAQ. The CDR3 contains 13 residues. The germline V and J ends were trimmed by 0 bases and 9 bases, with 9 bases remaining between them. The CDR3 nucleotides read TGTGCCAGCAGCTTAGCGCCCAAGGGTGAGCAGTTCTTC. Its translation is CASSLAPKGEQFF.

The genes are TRBV6-6 and TRBJ1-2; 9 nucleotides align to TRBD1. Germline CDR1 is MNHNY and CDR2 is SVGAGI (reference sequence). This CDR3 contains 15 residues. J was trimmed by 1 base and V by 6 bases; bases with no gene match: 6. The CDR3 DNA is TGTGCCAGCAGGACCGGGACAGGGTTTAACTATGGCTACACCTTC. Translation gives CASRTGTGFNYGYTF.

J is TRBJ1-6 and V is TRBV19; D might be TRBD1 (6 bases). The length of the CDR3 is 13 residues. Trimming stripped 8 bases from V and 7 bases from J, with 12 bases between. Germline V gene sequence: CDR1 LNHDA, CDR2 SQIVND (reference sequence). The CDR3, as DNA: TGTGCCAGTCGATCCACAGGGAATTCACCCCTCCACTTT. The encoded protein is CASRSTGNSPLHF.

The chain links TRBV5-6 to TRBJ2-5, with 7 positions matching TRBD1. TRBJ2-7 matches the DNA end more closely, so the J call is doubtful. The CDR3 extends over 16 amino acids. The germline V gene has CDR1 SGHDT and CDR2 YYEEEE. This CDR3 is CASSQGDSGWSYEQYF. In nucleotides, the CDR3 is TGTGCCAGCAGCCAGGGGGACAGCGGATGGTCCTACGAGCAGTACTTC.

The chain employs TRBV21-1 and TRBJ2-1; no DNA check was done on the table's D call, TRBD1. TRBV21-1 is a listed pseudogene. The CDR3 runs to 17 residues. CDR3 residues: CASTGGRPGHRNNEQFF. The CDR3 DNA follows: TGTGCCAGCACAGGGGGTCGGCCGGGACACAGAAACAATGAGCAGTTCTTC.

This chain links TRBV11-2 with TRBJ2-7; D unclear. The CDR3 covers 12 residues. In germline, CDR1 is SGHAT, CDR2 FQNNGV. Between the trimmed V and J ends, which lost 2 bases and 7 bases, there was a span of 9 bases. This CDR3 reads CASSLRFGEQYF. In DNA, the CDR3 is TGTGCCAGCAGCTTAAGGTTTGGGGAGCAGTACTTC.

This chain uses TRBV30 with TRBJ2-2; TRBD2 matches 9 bases. The V gene end was trimmed by 5 bases and the J gene end by 4 bases; junction bases not matched to a gene: 14. Germline loops: CDR1 GTSNPN, CDR2 SVGIG (reference sequence). The CDR3 is 17 amino acids. In DNA form, the CDR3 reads TGTGCCTGGGACCCACGTTTAGCGGGAGCGGGCACCGGGGAGCTGTTTTTT. Translating it yields CAWDPRLAGAGTGELFF.

V and J are TRBV7-8 and TRBJ2-3, with TRBD2 matching 15 bases. CDR3 size: 19 residues. Germline V gene sequence: CDR1 SGHVS, CDR2 FQNEAQ. After removal of 1 base from V and 3 bases from J, the junction contained 8 bases not matched to a gene. CDR3 residues: CASSLEVVGLAGGTDTQYF. The CDR3 region has the DNA TGTGCCAGCAGCTTAGAAGTAGTCGGACTAGCGGGGGGGACAGATACGCAGTATTTT.

DNA of the CDR3: TGCGCCAGCGGGTCTAGCGAGTCCCGGAGGGAGCAGTTCTTC. Protein sequence: CASGSSESRREQFF. The chain is built from TRBV10-2 and TRBJ2-1; D is possibly TRBD2 (6 bases). This CDR3 has 14 residues. The germline V gene has CDR1 WSHSY and CDR2 SAAADI. Deletions cut 8 bases from V and 10 bases from J, with 21 bases between.

The rearrangement links TRBV6-1 to TRBJ2-6; tentatively, D is TRBD2 (6 bases). The length of the CDR3 is 15 residues. V lost 8 bases and J 0 bases, leaving 11 bases between the germline ends. Germline V gene lookup returns CDR1 MNHNS and CDR2 SASEGT. The CDR3 DNA reads TGTGCCAGCTATCCCGGGAGCTCTGGGGCCAACGTCCTGACTTTC. Encoded protein: CASYPGSSGANVLTF.

The V gene is TRBV25-1, the J gene TRBJ2-5, with D perhaps TRBD1 (6 bases). From germline, CDR1 is MGHDK and CDR2 SYGVNS. V lost 2 bases, J lost 0 bases, and 7 bases lay in between. The length of the CDR3 is 14 residues. In DNA, the CDR3 is TGTGCCAGCAGTGAAGACAGGTACCAAGAGACCCAGTACTTC. It encodes CASSEDRYQETQYF.

The rearrangement joins TRBV5-6 to TRBJ2-3; perhaps TRBD2 as D (5 bases). The V end was cut by 4 bases, the J end by 2 bases, with 17 bases between. The CDR3 sequence is 16 residues long. Germline CDR1 reads SGHDT; CDR2 reads YYEEEE. CDR3 DNA: TGTGCCAGCAGCCCCCCGACGGGATTGTACACAGATACGCAGTATTTT. This codes for CASSPPTGLYTDTQYF.

V is TRBV18 and J is TRBJ2-7, with D tentatively TRBD2 (5 bases). Germline V gives CDR1 KGHSH, CDR2 LQKENI. The CDR3 is 14 residues long. V lost 2 bases to trimming and J lost 5 bases, with 13 bases between them. This CDR3 is CASSPMGVGNEQYF. The CDR3 DNA reads TGTGCCAGCTCACCAATGGGAGTTGGGAACGAGCAGTACTTC.

The CDR3 protein is CASAGGTHGDEQFF. As DNA, the CDR3 is TGTGCCAGCGCCGGCGGTACGCACGGAGATGAGCAGTTCTTC. The chain combines TRBV11-3 with TRBJ2-1; D is uncertain. Germline CDR1 SGHNT, CDR2 YENEEA. V was trimmed by 8 bases and J by 8 bases, leaving 19 bases between them. This CDR3 is 14 amino acids long. Full variable domain (missing parts from reference TRBV11-3 and TRBJ2-1): EAGVVQSPRYKIIEKKQPVAFWCNPISGHNTLYWYLQNLGQGPELLIRYENEEAVDDSQLPKDRFSAERLKGVDSTLKIQPAELGDSAVYLCASAGGTHGDEQFFGPGTRLTVL.

The chain joins TRBV18 to TRBJ2-7; 7 nucleotides agree with TRBD1. J was trimmed by 3 bases and V by 3 bases; bases with no gene match: 2. The CDR3 runs 13 residues. Germline CDR1 and CDR2: KGHSH and LQKENI. This CDR3 is CASSPGQRYEQYF. CDR3 nucleotide sequence: TGTGCCAGCTCACCGGGACAGCGCTACGAGCAGTACTTC.